This entry lists 20 T cell receptor beta chains sequenced from one sample in a study of shared clonotypes between healthy human individuals. Assay used: immunoSEQ multiplex PCR; TCRdb lists only in-frame clones, some missing. The sample has millions of clones; around 94% are singletons. The specimen was naive CD4+ T cells sorted from blood. Stated subset: CD45RA+ positively selected. The origin of the receptors is a man aged 18 to 29 in good health.

Concerning this clone: Other DNA variants within this sample encode the same CDR3. CDR3 sequence (DNA): TGTGCCAGCAGCTTGGACAGGGGTCAGCCCCAGCATTTT. This translates into CASSLDRGQPQHF. The V call is TRBV5-4, the J call TRBJ1-5; TRBD1 agrees at 7 bases. Looked up from germline, CDR1 is SGHNT and CDR2 is YYREEE (reference sequence). The V segment lost 0 bases and the J segment 6 bases; nucleotides outside the gene matches: 0. CDR3 length: 13 residues.

This chain links TRBV7-9 with TRBJ2-1, with 7 bases that match TRBD1. V dropped 5 bases and J dropped 5; count of bases not matched to a gene: 18. The CDR3 covers 18 residues. The V gene's germline CDR1 is SEHNR and CDR2 FQNEAQ (reference sequence). The CDR3 region is CASSTRGRGQGEHNEQFF. CDR3 sequence (DNA): TGTGCCAGCAGCACCCGAGGAAGGGGGCAGGGGGAGCACAATGAGCAGTTCTTC.

J is TRBJ2-3 and V is TRBV19, with D possibly matching TRBD2 (5 bases). This CDR3 spans 17 amino acids. Germline V gene sequence: CDR1 LNHDA, CDR2 SQIVND (reference sequence). V shed 2 bases and J shed 2 bases, with 17 bases lying between them. The CDR3 loop is CASSITSAGTPTDTQYF. The CDR3 DNA follows: TGTGCCAGTAGTATAACCTCTGCGGGTACACCCACAGATACGCAGTATTTT.

A note on this clone: The sample has other DNA sequences that encode this CDR3 too. The J gene is TRBJ2-3, the V gene TRBV5-1; 7 nucleotides line up with TRBD2. In germline, CDR1 is SGHRS, CDR2 YFSETQ. The CDR3 sequence is 14 residues long. The V segment lost 3 bases and the J segment 3 bases; nucleotides outside the gene matches: 4. DNA for the CDR3: TGCGCCAGCAGCTCCGGGGGGATAACAGATACGCAGTATTTT. Encoded protein: CASSSGGITDTQYF.

V and J are TRBV7-2 and TRBJ2-2; 7 nucleotides agree with TRBD1. The V and J ends lost 0 bases and 0 bases, in that order; junction bases with no gene match: 1. The germline V gene encodes CDR1 SGHTA and CDR2 FQGNSA. The CDR3 is 16 residues long. The CDR3 DNA sequence: TGTGCCAGCAGCTTAGCCCAGGGGGCGAACACCGGGGAGCTGTTTTTT. Protein: CASSLAQGANTGELFF.

The rearrangement joins TRBV30 to TRBJ1-6; 7 bases are shared with TRBD1. Per the germline V gene, CDR1 is GTSNPN and CDR2 is SVGIG (reference sequence). With 4 bases clipped from V and 6 bases from J, the junction kept 9 bases outside the gene matches. The CDR3 has 15 residues. The CDR3 protein is CAWTLHRGSNSPLHF. CDR3 nucleotides: TGTGCCTGGACCCTCCACAGGGGCAGTAATTCACCCCTCCACTTT.

The chain uses TRBV5-1 and TRBJ1-4; 9 bases map to TRBD1. The CDR3 is made up of 16 amino acids. The V and J ends lost 4 bases and 2 bases, in that order; junction bases with no gene match: 6. Germline lookup yields CDR1 SGHRS and CDR2 YFSETQ. CDR3 protein: CASSPTGGTTNEKLFF. Written as DNA, the CDR3 is TGCGCCAGCAGCCCTACAGGGGGCACGACTAATGAAAAACTGTTTTTT. Variable domain in full (rest from reference TRBV5-1 and TRBJ1-4): KAGVTQTPRYLIKTRGQQVTLSCSPISGHRSVSWYQQTPGQGLQFLFEYFSETQRNKGNFPGRFSGRQFSNSRSEMNVSTLELGDSALYLCASSPTGGTTNEKLFFGSGTQLSVL.

This chain joins TRBV5-1 and TRBJ1-2; the D is unclear. The CDR3 length is 13 residues. The germline CDR1 and CDR2 sequences are SGHRS and YFSETQ. V lost 7 bases to trimming and J lost 0 bases, with 10 bases between them. CDR3 in DNA: TGCGCCAGCCGACTGACCACTAACTATGGCTACACCTTC. Its translation is CASRLTTNYGYTF.

This chain's CDR3 is CASRGRGVNEQFF. CDR3 DNA sequence: TGTGCCAGCAGGGGGCGAGGGGTAAATGAGCAGTTCTTC. V gene TRBV6-5 combines with J gene TRBJ2-1, with D perhaps matching TRBD1 or TRBD2 (5 bases each). V was shortened by 6 bases and J by 7 bases, with 13 bases between the two germline ends. This CDR3 region has 13 residues. Germline-derived CDR1 and CDR2 are MNHEY and SVGAGI.

The gene calls are TRBV7-2 and TRBJ2-1; D is ambiguous. The V gene lost 1 base and the J gene lost 3 bases, with 10 bases spanning the gap. The CDR3 loop spans 15 amino acids. Per the germline V gene, CDR1 is SGHTA and CDR2 is FQGNSA. CDR3 coding DNA: TGTGCCAGCAGCTTAGTGGGCAGTAACTACAATGAGCAGTTCTTC. It encodes CASSLVGSNYNEQFF.

With respect to this clone: Other DNA sequences in this specimen translate into the identical CDR3. The genes are TRBV7-9 and TRBJ2-6; D call uncertain. CDR1 and CDR2 from the germline V gene are SEHNR and FQNEAQ (reference sequence). The CDR3 is made up of 18 amino acids. The V gene lost 4 bases and the J gene lost 0 bases, with 16 bases spanning the gap. CDR3 sequence (DNA): TGTGCCAGCAGCTCTAGGACGGGCGAAATCTCTGGGGCCAACGTCCTGACTTTC. Its translation is CASSSRTGEISGANVLTF.

The CDR3 loop reads CASSSGGTVFNEKLFF. In DNA form, the CDR3 reads TGTGCCAGCAGCTCCGGGGGGACAGTTTTTAATGAAAAACTGTTTTTT. The rearrangement uses TRBV7-9 and TRBJ1-4; 7 positions agree with TRBD1. The CDR3 spans 16 residues. The J segment lost 4 bases and the V segment lost 4 bases, leaving 9 bases of the junction unmatched. CDR1 is SEHNR and CDR2 is FQNEAQ in the germline V gene (reference sequence).

The chain employs TRBV7-2 and TRBJ1-1, with D perhaps TRBD1 (6 bases). The germline gives CDR1 SGHTA, CDR2 FQGNSA. V lost 6 bases, J lost 5 bases, and 19 bases lay in between. This CDR3 contains 15 residues. The CDR3 sequence: CASSPQPGATTEAFF. DNA for the CDR3: TGTGCCAGCAGTCCTCAGCCGGGGGCGACGACTGAAGCTTTCTTT.

CDR3 coding DNA: TGTGCCAGTAGTAGCGGGGGGGTCTATGGAGATACGCAGTATTTT. Its translation is CASSSGGVYGDTQYF. J is TRBJ2-3 and V is TRBV19; TRBD2 matches at 9 bases. Trimming cost V 4 bases and J 5 bases; bases outside gene matches: 7. This CDR3 spans 15 amino acids. The V gene's germline CDR1 is LNHDA and CDR2 SQIVND (reference sequence).

The chain carries TRBV5-5 and TRBJ2-5, with 13 nucleotides matching TRBD2. V lost 4 bases to trimming and J lost 4 bases; unmatched junction nucleotides: 4. The CDR3 loop spans 15 amino acids. Germline V gives CDR1 SGHKS, CDR2 YYEKEE (reference sequence). CDR3 in amino acids: CASSVLAGGLETQYF. The CDR3 DNA sequence: TGTGCCAGCAGCGTACTAGCGGGAGGGCTAGAGACCCAGTACTTC. The variable domain in full, with the rest retrieved from reference TRBV5-5 and TRBJ2-5, is DAGVTQSPTHLIKTRGQQVTLRCSPISGHKSVSWYQQVLGQGPQFIFQYYEKEERGRGNFPDRFSARQFPNYSSELNVNALLLGDSALYLCASSVLAGGLETQYFGPGTRLLVL.

This clone is a singleton in its sample. The chain links TRBV9 to TRBJ2-3; the match to TRBD1 covers 7 bases. V lost 4 bases to trimming and J lost 7 bases; unmatched junction nucleotides: 9. The CDR3 is 14 residues long. Looked up from germline, CDR1 is SGDLS and CDR2 is YYNGEE. The CDR3 bases are TGTGCCAGCAGCCCTCAGGACAGGCACAATACGCAGTATTTT. This translates into CASSPQDRHNTQYF.

The chain recombines TRBV4-1 with TRBJ2-3; D remains ambiguous. Trimming stripped 1 base from V and 4 bases from J, with 9 bases between. The length of the CDR3 is 14 residues. From germline, CDR1 is MGHRA and CDR2 YSYEKL. The CDR3 loop reads CASSQALVADTQYF. DNA of the CDR3: TGCGCCAGCAGCCAAGCGCTAGTTGCAGATACGCAGTATTTT.

The V call is TRBV7-2, the J call TRBJ1-4; tentative D call: TRBD1 (5 bases). CDR3 length equals 14 residues. Germline V CDR1 and CDR2: SGHTA, FQGNSA. V lost 8 bases and J 8 bases, leaving 18 bases between the germline ends. This CDR3 reads CASSGGGPGEKLFF. The CDR3 DNA is TGTGCCAGCTCCGGGGGGGGACCAGGAGAAAAACTGTTTTTT.

The V call is TRBV7-9, the J call TRBJ2-7, with 13 bases identical to TRBD2. Trimming removed 5 bases from V and 7 bases from J; junction bases left unmatched: 11. CDR1 and CDR2 from the germline V gene are SEHNR and FQNEAQ (reference sequence). The CDR3 loop spans 16 amino acids. The CDR3 DNA is TGTGCCAGCAGCGCCCCCGGACTAGCGGGAGTCGGGGAGCAGTACTTC. This encodes CASSAPGLAGVGEQYF. Together with reference TRBV7-9 and TRBJ2-7, the CDR3 gives the full variable domain: DTGVSQNPRHKITKRGQNVTFRCDPISEHNRLYWYRQTLGQGPEFLTYFQNEAQLEKSRLLSDRFSAERPKGSFSTLEIQRTEQGDSAMYLCASSAPGLAGVGEQYFGPGTRLTVT.

The V call is TRBV5-4, the J call TRBJ2-7; 9 nucleotides match TRBD1. J gave up 0 bases and V 0 bases, and 7 bases lay outside the gene matches. The CDR3 totals 17 residues. The germline CDR1 and CDR2 sequences are SGHNT and YYREEE (reference sequence). CDR3 in DNA: TGTGCCAGCAGCTTGGACCCACAGGGGGCTCACTCCTACGAGCAGTACTTC. It translates to CASSLDPQGAHSYEQYF. Complete variable domain (other parts from reference TRBV5-4 and TRBJ2-7): ETGVTQSPTHLIKTRGQQVTLRCSSQSGHNTVSWYQQALGQGPQFIFQYYREEENGRGNFPPRFSGLQFPNYSSELNVNALELDDSALYLCASSLDPQGAHSYEQYFGPGTRLTVT.